This T cell receptor (beta chain) originates from a study of vaccination and CD4 T cells after COVID-19. Background on the study: As their vaccination, participants received two doses of either BNT162b2 or mRNA-1273 vaccine. Each of the control cultures got a CEFX pool, an HIV-1 Nef pool, or no peptide.

This sample's treatment: roughly 10-day PBMC culture with coronavirus spike peptide pools or control peptides (ViraFEST assay). ViraFEST enlarged antigen-specific T cell populations with peptide pools and afterwards sequenced TCRs. More than 1.5 million PBMCs went into each well for culture with approximately 9.8 IU/ml IL-2 and around 10 ug/ml peptide pools. The Oncomine TCR Beta short-read assay was what sequenced the DNA obtained from cultured CD4+ T cells. Each CDR3 protein is one row after TCRdb ran MiXCR on the PCR reads. The table records around 15,000 distinct CDR3 sequences, approximately 81% of them present only once. Germline assignment: CDR1 LNHDA and CDR2 SQIVND (reference sequence). V was trimmed by 4 bases and J by 5 bases, leaving 8 bases between them. This CDR3 contains 12 residues. This clonotype occurred once. Its matching antigen is unknown.

The source material was CD4+ T cells from blood, cultured in vitro, sampled after SARS-CoV-2 vaccination. This TCR derives from a human donor who received a COVID-19 vaccine. V usage is TRBV19 and J usage is TRBJ1-2; no reliable D call. The CDR3 loop reads CASSKAEYGYTF. The CDR3 DNA reads as TGTGCCAGTAGTAAGGCAGAGTATGGCTACACCTTC.